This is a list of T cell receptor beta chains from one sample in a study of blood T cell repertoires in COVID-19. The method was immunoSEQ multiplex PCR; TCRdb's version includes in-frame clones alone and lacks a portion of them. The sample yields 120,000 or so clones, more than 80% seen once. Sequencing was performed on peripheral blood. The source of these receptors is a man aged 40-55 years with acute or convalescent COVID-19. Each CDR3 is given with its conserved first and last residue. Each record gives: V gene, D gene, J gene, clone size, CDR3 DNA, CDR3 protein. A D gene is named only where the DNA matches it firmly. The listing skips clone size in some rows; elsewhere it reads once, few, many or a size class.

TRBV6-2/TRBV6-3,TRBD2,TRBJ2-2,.,TGTGCCAGCAGTTACCCCGGACTAGCGAACACCGGGGAGCTGTTTTTT,CASSYPGLANTGELFF
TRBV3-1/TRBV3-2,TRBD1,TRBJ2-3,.,TGTGCCAGCAGCAGACCGGGACAGGGAACTGATACGCAGTATTTT,CASSRPGQGTDTQYF
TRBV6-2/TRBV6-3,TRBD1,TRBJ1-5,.,TGTGCCAGCAGTGCCCAGGGGGTGGGGGCTTATAATCAGCCCCAGCATTTT,CASSAQGVGAYNQPQHF
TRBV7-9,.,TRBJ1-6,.,TGTGCCAGCAGCCCCTACAGGGAAACCTATAATTCACCCCTCCACTTT,CASSPYRETYNSPLHF
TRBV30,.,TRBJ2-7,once,TGTGCCTGGAACAGGGCCGGCGAGCAGTACTTC,CAWNRAGEQYF
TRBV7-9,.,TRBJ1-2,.,TGTGCCAGCAGCTACGACAGCTATGGCTACACCTTC,CASSYDSYGYTF
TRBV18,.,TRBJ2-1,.,TGTGCCAGCTCACCCGGGCGGGGTACCAGCTCCTACAATGAGCAGTTCTTC,CASSPGRGTSSYNEQFF
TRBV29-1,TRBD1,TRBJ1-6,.,TGCAGCGTTGCCCAAGAGGGGGCTGGTTCACCCCTCCACTTT,CSVAQEGAGSPLHF
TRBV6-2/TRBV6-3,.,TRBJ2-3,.,TGTGCCAGCAGTTGGGATGGGACTAGCACAGATACGCAGTATTTT,CASSWDGTSTDTQYF
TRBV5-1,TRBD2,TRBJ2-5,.,TGCGCCAGCAGCTCCCGGACTAGCGGGGAAGAGACCCAGTACTTC,CASSSRTSGEETQYF
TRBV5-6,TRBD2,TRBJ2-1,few,TGTGCCAGCAGCTTTTACTCGGTAGCGGGAAAGGAGGAGCAGTTCTTC,CASSFYSVAGKEEQFF
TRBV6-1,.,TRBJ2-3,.,TGTGCCAGCAGTGACACAGGGGGGGCAGATACGCAGTATTTT,CASSDTGGADTQYF
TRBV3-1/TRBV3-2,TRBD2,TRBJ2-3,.,TGTGCCAGCAGCCAAGATTTTAGGCGGGAGGGCGGCACAGATACGCAGTATTTT,CASSQDFRREGGTDTQYF
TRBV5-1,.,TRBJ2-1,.,TGCGCCAGCAGCTTGAGTGTGGTAGCCGATGAGCAGTTCTTC,CASSLSVVADEQFF
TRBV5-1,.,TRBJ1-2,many,TGCGCCAGCAGGACCCCAGGGGCGTATGGCTACACCTTC,CASRTPGAYGYTF
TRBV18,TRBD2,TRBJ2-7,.,TGTGCCAGCTCACCCCAACGGGGGGGAGCGGGGGGATCCTACGAGCAGTACTTC,CASSPQRGGAGGSYEQYF
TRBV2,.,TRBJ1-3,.,TGTGCCAGCAGTGGGGAGGGGGGGCTCGGAAACACCATATATTTT,CASSGEGGLGNTIYF
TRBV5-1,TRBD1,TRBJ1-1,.,TGCGCCAGCAGCCCGCCCCGGGGACAGGGCACTGAAGCTTTCTTT,CASSPPRGQGTEAFF
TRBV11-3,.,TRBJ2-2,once,TGTGCCAGCAGCTTAGTCACCGGTTCGAACACCGGGGAGCTGTTTTTT,CASSLVTGSNTGELFF
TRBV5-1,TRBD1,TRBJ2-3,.,TGCGCCAGCAGCTTGGGGGCAGGGGGAGATACGCAGTATTTT,CASSLGAGGDTQYF
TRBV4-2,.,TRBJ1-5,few,TGTGCCAGCAGCCAAGAGGCCCAGGGGTACAATCAGCCCCAGCATTTT,CASSQEAQGYNQPQHF